A selection of T cell receptor beta chains follows, all from one sample in a study of graft-versus-host responses after intestinal transplantation. The assay was immunoSEQ multiplex PCR, and TCRdb's table has in-frame clones only and misses some. The table lists 95,000 to 100,000 clones, 86% of them singletons. This specimen was PBMCs, taken 255 days after intestinal transplant. These TCRs come from a human patient who received an intestinal transplant, so some T cells may come from the graft donor. The conserved cysteine and the conserved F or W are not part of the CDR3 here.

v_call | cdr3_aa
TRBV27 | ASGPGTVPYEQY
TRBV5-1 | ASSSSDPSTDTQY
TRBV21-1 | ASSKIIAAAKPPKETQY
TRBV5-1 | ASSSGTNPYEQY
TRBV29-1 | SVEGLDKTTDTQY
TRBV6-6 | ASSYSAPGYT
TRBV6-6 | ASSWVRDTTDTQY
TRBV7-8 | ASSRDRVYEQF
TRBV10-3 | AITSGLAGGYNEQF
TRBV5-4 | ASKGPGNTEAF
TRBV9 | ASSAHRERPGNTIY
TRBV4-1 | ASSQREVTGVQETQY
TRBV7-8 | ASSLGGQGTYEQY
TRBV4-1 | ASSRRLAGGPEAQY
TRBV7-2 | ASSLVRGLETQY
TRBV10-3 | AISDGRYGYT
TRBV2 | ASNPRGPVYGYT
TRBV7-6 | ASSLAYNQPQH
TRBV7-8 | ASSYGLVLSLIKETQY
TRBV4-2 | ASSQGTGASYNEQF
TRBV5-1 | ASSLAQVANYGYT
TRBV6-5 | ASSYRPQGDTEAF
TRBV19 | ASSNANTGELF
TRBV19 | ASSIGPGNIYEQY
TRBV28 | ASTLQGSYQETQY
TRBV28 | ASSFTQRAF